The 22 T cell receptor beta chains below were found in one sample sequenced in a study of cytomegalovirus exposure and HLA in healthy donors. PCR involved 60 Vbeta and 13 Jbeta primers. Libraries were prepared by immunoSEQ multiplex PCR; TCRdb keeps only in-frame clonotypes and omits some of them. The repertoire holds fewer than 200,000 clones, 65% to 85% seen once, with under 5% in the top ten. The specimen sequenced was PBMCs. All receptors come from a woman aged 45-60 years in good health and CMV-seropositive.

Points on this clone: A read error may account for a junction end that differs from germline. The V call is TRBV5-6, the J call TRBJ2-7; 9 bases are shared with TRBD2. Germline CDR1 SGHDT, CDR2 YYEEEE. The CDR3 has 14 residues. The CDR3 nucleotides read TGTGCCAGCAGCTTGCGGGGGATCGGCGGGAGGGTCGACTTC. Translated: CASSLRGIGGRVDF.

The chain recombines TRBV7-3 with TRBJ2-1; D may be TRBD1 (6 bases). The CDR3 sequence is 13 residues long. V lost 4 bases to trimming and J lost 8 bases, with 12 bases between them. In germline, CDR1 is SGHTA, CDR2 FQGTGA. The CDR3 reads CASSSLDRDEQFF. In nucleotides, the CDR3 is TGTGCCAGCAGCTCCTTGGACAGAGATGAGCAGTTCTTC.

The rearrangement uses TRBV6-5 and TRBJ2-5; 7 nucleotides agree with TRBD1. The germline gives CDR1 MNHEY, CDR2 SVGAGI. The CDR3 loop spans 13 amino acids. Trimming at V came to 6 bases and at J to 5 bases, leaving 6 bases not matched to a gene. The CDR3 coding sequence is TGTGCCAGCAGAGGGGGCATTGGGGAGACCCAGTACTTC. It encodes CASRGGIGETQYF.

The chain is built from TRBV6-1 and TRBJ1-2; D ambiguous. This CDR3 has 14 amino acids. From germline, CDR1 is MNHNS and CDR2 SASEGT. Trimming took 0 bases from V and 5 from J, leaving 10 bases between them. The CDR3 DNA reads TGTGCCAGCAGTGAAGCGGCAGATGCTTATGGCTACACCTTC. Translated: CASSEAADAYGYTF.

The chain is built from TRBV10-3 and TRBJ1-4; weak D call: TRBD1 (6 bases). Trimming removed 3 bases from V and 7 bases from J, with 12 bases in between. The germline V gene has CDR1 ENHRY and CDR2 SYGVKD. The CDR3 is made up of 14 amino acids. The CDR3 region has the DNA TGTGCCATCAGTGACCAACAGGGTGTTGAAAAACTGTTTTTT. It yields the protein CAISDQQGVEKLFF.

V is TRBV7-2 and J is TRBJ1-6, with 7 bases aligning to TRBD1. The V and J ends lost 5 bases and 10 bases, in that order; junction bases with no gene match: 5. The CDR3 spans 13 residues. Germline V lookup: CDR1 SGHTA, CDR2 FQGNSA. This chain's CDR3 is CASSQGVVSPLHF. CDR3 in DNA: TGTGCCAGCAGCCAGGGGGTTGTATCACCCCTCCACTTT.

The chain uses TRBV6-4 and TRBJ2-3, with 7 bases that match TRBD1. V shed 3 bases, J shed 1 base, and the junction held 4 bases outside the gene matches. The CDR3 is made up of 15 amino acids. Germline V gene sequence: CDR1 MRHNA, CDR2 SNTAGT. CDR3 coding DNA: TGTGCCAGCAGTGAACAGGGGAAGGGCACAGATACGCAGTATTTT. Translating gives CASSEQGKGTDTQYF.

The chain combines TRBV30 with TRBJ2-6; D remains ambiguous. The CDR3 length is 14 residues. V lost 3 bases and J lost 0, with 6 bases in between. The germline CDR1 and CDR2 sequences are GTSNPN and SVGIG (reference sequence). The CDR3 coding sequence is TGTGCCTGGAGATATCTCTCTGGGGCCAACGTCCTGACTTTC. Protein: CAWRYLSGANVLTF.

The chain recombines TRBV28 with TRBJ1-5; D uncertain. Germline V gene sequence: CDR1 MDHEN, CDR2 SYDVKM. The CDR3 totals 15 residues. Between the trimmed V and J ends, which lost 6 bases and 6 bases, there was a span of 18 bases. The CDR3 sequence: CASSSTRHVGQPQHF. DNA for the CDR3: TGTGCCAGCAGCTCTACGAGACACGTGGGTCAGCCCCAGCATTTT.

The chain links TRBV28 to TRBJ2-2; the match to TRBD1 covers 10 bases. Germline CDR1 reads MDHEN; CDR2 reads SYDVKM. There are 17 residues in the CDR3. Germline trimming cut 4 bases from V and 1 base from J; bases unmatched to any gene: 6. The CDR3 sequence: CASSYLGTGVNTGELFF. The CDR3 DNA reads TGTGCCAGCAGTTACTTAGGGACAGGGGTGAACACCGGGGAGCTGTTTTTT.

The chain combines TRBV5-1 with TRBJ2-5; D perhaps matches TRBD1 (5 bases). The germline gives CDR1 SGHRS, CDR2 YFSETQ. The CDR3 spans 13 residues. The V end lost 0 bases, the J end lost 4 bases, and 7 bases lay between the germline ends. In DNA form, the CDR3 reads TGCGCCAGCAGCTTGGGGACACGAGAGACCCAGTACTTC. Translation gives CASSLGTRETQYF.

The chain couples TRBV4-3 to TRBJ2-2; the D is unclear. The ends were cut back, 4 bases at V and 2 bases at J, with 11 bases in the middle. The germline CDR1 and CDR2 sequences are LGHNA and YSLEER. The CDR3 has 15 residues. DNA for the CDR3: TGCGCCAGCAGCCGCCGCACAGCCAACACCGGGGAGCTGTTTTTT. Its translation is CASSRRTANTGELFF.

V is TRBV5-1 and J is TRBJ2-5; D possibly corresponds to TRBD2 (6 bases). The CDR3 contains 17 residues. The V and J ends lost 4 bases and 1 base respectively, with 20 bases between them. Germline CDR1 SGHRS, CDR2 YFSETQ. The CDR3, as DNA: TGCGCCAGCAGCCTAGGATTGAATAGCGGCGGCCAAGAGACCCAGTACTTC. Translating it yields CASSLGLNSGGQETQYF.

The chain couples TRBV7-2 to TRBJ2-2; 8 positions agree with TRBD2. The CDR3 covers 15 residues. From germline, CDR1 is SGHTA and CDR2 FQGNSA. Trimming removed 1 base from V and 4 bases from J; junction bases left unmatched: 2. Here the CDR3 reads CASSLVAGSTGELFF. CDR3 nucleotides: TGTGCCAGCAGCTTAGTAGCGGGGTCCACCGGGGAGCTGTTTTTT.

This chain joins TRBV2 and TRBJ1-2; a weak D match, TRBD1 (6 bases). CDR3 length: 14 residues. Germline lookup yields CDR1 SNHLY and CDR2 FYNNEI. Trimming removed 3 bases at V and 4 bases at J, with 12 bases between. CDR3 nucleotide sequence: TGTGCCAGCAGTGATCGACAGGCTTTCTATGGCTACACCTTC. This translates into CASSDRQAFYGYTF.

This clone came up once. V is TRBV29-1 and J is TRBJ1-2; 9 nucleotides agree with TRBD1. The CDR3 loop spans 13 amino acids. Germline CDR1 reads SQVTM; CDR2 reads ANQGSEA. After removal of 6 bases from V and 3 bases from J, the junction contained 5 bases not matched to a gene. DNA for the CDR3: TGCAGCGTGGGACAGGGAAGGGACTATGGCTACACCTTC. Translation gives CSVGQGRDYGYTF. Using reference TRBV29-1 and TRBJ1-2 for the parts outside the CDR3, the full variable domain is SAVISQKPSRDICQRGTSLTIQCQVDSQVTMMFWYRQQPGQSLTLIATANQGSEATYESGFVIDKFPISRPNLTFSTLTVSNMSPEDSSIYLCSVGQGRDYGYTFGSGTRLTVV.

DNA for the CDR3: TGTGCCAGCAGCGTAGTATATGGGGCTCGGGAGACCCAGTACTTC. It specifies CASSVVYGARETQYF. The V gene is TRBV9, the J gene TRBJ2-5, with D possibly TRBD1 on 5 matching bases. The germline V gene encodes CDR1 SGDLS and CDR2 YYNGEE. The CDR3 sequence is 15 residues long. V gave up 0 bases and J gave up 5 bases, with 14 bases separating them. The entire variable domain, with the rest obtained from reference TRBV9 and TRBJ2-5, is as follows: DSGVTQTPKHLITATGQRVTLRCSPRSGDLSVYWYQQSLDQGLQFLIQYYNGEERAKGNILERFSAQQFPDLHSELNLSSLELGDSALYFCASSVVYGARETQYFGPGTRLLVL.

The rearrangement joins TRBV19 to TRBJ2-7; TRBD2 aligns across 7 bases. The CDR3 is made up of 17 amino acids. Losses at the gene ends were 4 bases for V and 4 bases for J; bases not matched to a gene: 16. Germline CDR1 LNHDA, CDR2 SQIVND (reference sequence). CDR3 amino acids: CASSTRGLPSGKYEQYF. The CDR3, as DNA: TGTGCCAGTAGTACTCGGGGACTACCGAGCGGCAAGTACGAGCAGTACTTC.

The chain links TRBV5-1 to TRBJ1-1, with 7 positions matching TRBD1. The V gene's germline CDR1 is SGHRS and CDR2 YFSETQ. V lost 4 bases to trimming and J lost 1 base; unmatched junction nucleotides: 7. This CDR3 contains 15 residues. CDR3: CASSALQGRNTEAFF. CDR3 DNA: TGCGCCAGCAGCGCCCTACAGGGGCGGAACACTGAAGCTTTCTTT.

The chain carries TRBV4-2 and TRBJ2-3; 13 nucleotides agree with TRBD2. V lost 3 bases, J lost 0 bases, and 9 bases stayed unmatched. Germline V lookup: CDR1 LGHNA, CDR2 YNFKEQ. The length of the CDR3 is 19 residues. CDR3 in amino acids: CASSHSGTSGASSTDTQYF. CDR3 nucleotides: TGTGCCAGCAGCCACTCCGGGACTAGCGGGGCCTCTAGCACAGATACGCAGTATTTT.

Concerning this clone: Since the CDR3 does not end with the conserved phenylalanine or tryptophan, this likely comes from a read error. This chain uses TRBV7-8 with TRBJ2-7; 9 bases match TRBD2. The V and J ends lost 0 bases and 5 bases, in that order; junction bases with no gene match: 8. This CDR3 has 16 amino acids. Per germline, CDR1 SGHVS and CDR2 FQNEAQ. The CDR3 DNA follows: TGTGCCAGCAGCTTAGCAGGTAGCGGGAGTGTCCACGAGCAGTACCTC. Protein product: CASSLAGSGSVHEQYL.

This chain links TRBV7-8 with TRBJ1-1; the D is unclear. With 5 bases removed from V and 1 base from J, the gap between germline ends came to 8 bases. The germline CDR1 and CDR2 sequences are SGHVS and FQNEAQ. This CDR3 contains 13 residues. CDR3 DNA sequence: TGTGCCAGCAGCGCACAGCCGAACACTGAAGCTTTCTTT. Its protein product is CASSAQPNTEAFF.